This T cell receptor (beta chain) was observed in a study of blood T cell repertoires in COVID-19. As processed by the authors: The authors estimated nucleated cell counts from reference gene primer amplification. Profiled with immunoSEQ multiplex PCR; TCRdb holds only in-frame clones, not every one. The DNA was the basis for D and trimming; V, J and clone size are from that table. The table records around 260,000 clones, roughly 86% of them present only once. The CDR3 extends over 15 amino acids. Germline CDR1 and CDR2: SGHNT and YYREEE (reference sequence). Trimming removed 4 bases from V and 3 bases from J, with 14 bases in between.

The material sequenced was peripheral blood. This chain connects TRBV5-4 to TRBJ1-3; D remains ambiguous. This TCR was sampled from a woman aged 60 to 75 with COVID-19, enrolled during active disease. The CDR3 DNA reads as TGTGCCAGCAGCCCCCGATCAGGATATGGAAACACCATATATTTT. Its protein product is CASSPRSGYGNTIYF.